This TCR beta chain was retrieved from a study of blood T cell repertoires in COVID-19. Study in general: Acute and convalescent COVID-19 samples came from the United States, Italy and Spain. The analysed material was cDNA or gDNA that came from T cells, B-cell-depleted T cells, or PBMCs.

With 2 bases removed from V and 0 bases from J, the gap between germline ends came to 4 bases. From germline, CDR1 is SGHAT and CDR2 FQNNGV. There are 13 residues in the CDR3. Only in-frame clones appear in the TCRdb table, and some are missing; sequencing was by immunoSEQ multiplex PCR. This table has about 250,000 clones, 84% appearing once. The sequencing sample was made of peripheral blood. The chain employs TRBV11-2 and TRBJ1-1; D unclear. The TCR originated in a woman aged 40 to 55 who had recovered from COVID-19. CDR3 nucleotide sequence: TGTGCCAGCAGCTTACAGGTGAACACTGAAGCTTTCTTT. This gives the protein CASSLQVNTEAFF.